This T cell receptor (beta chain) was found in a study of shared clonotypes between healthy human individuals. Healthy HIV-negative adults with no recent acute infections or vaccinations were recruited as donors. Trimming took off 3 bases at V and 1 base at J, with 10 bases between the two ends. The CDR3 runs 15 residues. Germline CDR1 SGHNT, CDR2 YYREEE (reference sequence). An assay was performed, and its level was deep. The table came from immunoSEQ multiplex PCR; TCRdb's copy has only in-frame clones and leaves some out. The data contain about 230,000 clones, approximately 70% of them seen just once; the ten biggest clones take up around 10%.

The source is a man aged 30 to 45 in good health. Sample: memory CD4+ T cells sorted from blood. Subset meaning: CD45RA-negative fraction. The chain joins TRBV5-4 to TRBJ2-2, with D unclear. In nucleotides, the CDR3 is TGTGCCAGCAGCTCCGGGCGGATGAACACCGGGGAGCTGTTTTTT. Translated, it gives CASSSGRMNTGELFF.